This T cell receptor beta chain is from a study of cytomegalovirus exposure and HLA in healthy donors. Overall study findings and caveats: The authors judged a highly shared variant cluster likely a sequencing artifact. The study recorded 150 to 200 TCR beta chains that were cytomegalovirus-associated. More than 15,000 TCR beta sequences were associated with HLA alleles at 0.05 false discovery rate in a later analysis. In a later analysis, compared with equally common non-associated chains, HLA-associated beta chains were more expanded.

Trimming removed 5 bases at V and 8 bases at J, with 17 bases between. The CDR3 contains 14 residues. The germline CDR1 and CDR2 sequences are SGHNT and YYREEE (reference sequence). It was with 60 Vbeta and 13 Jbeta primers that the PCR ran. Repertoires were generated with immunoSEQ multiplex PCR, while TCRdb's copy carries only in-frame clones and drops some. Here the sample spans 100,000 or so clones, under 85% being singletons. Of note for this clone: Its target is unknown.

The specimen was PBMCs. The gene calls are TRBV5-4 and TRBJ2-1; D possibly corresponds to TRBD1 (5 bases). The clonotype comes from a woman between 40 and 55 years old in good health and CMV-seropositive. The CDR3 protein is CASRVSGSRDEQFF. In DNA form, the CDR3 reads TGTGCCAGCAGAGTGTCAGGGTCCAGGGATGAGCAGTTCTTC. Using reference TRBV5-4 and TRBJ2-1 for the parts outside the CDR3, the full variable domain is ETGVTQSPTHLIKTRGQQVTLRCSSQSGHNTVSWYQQALGQGPQFIFQYYREEENGRGNFPPRFSGLQFPNYSSELNVNALELDDSALYLCASRVSGSRDEQFFGPGTRLTVL.